These 24 T cell receptor beta chains originate from one sample sequenced in a study of T-cell reconstitution after alpha-beta-depleted transplantation in children. As it was prepared, the TCRbeta library received unique molecular identifiers. TCRdb passed the PCR reads through MiXCR, listing each CDR3 protein once. The table has fewer than 750,000 distinct CDR3 sequences, approximately 30% seen once; the top ten hold 35% to 40%. The material was PBMCs, obtained before TCRalphabeta/CD19-depleted stem cell transplant. All receptors derive from a boy younger than two with Wiskott-Aldrich syndrome, due to receive a stem cell transplant.

The rearrangement uses TRBV14 and TRBJ2-4; TRBD2 matches 11 bases. This CDR3 has 15 residues. With V trimmed by 5 bases and J by 7 bases, 7 bases remained unmatched. CDR1 and CDR2 from the germline V gene are SGHDN and FVKESK. CDR3: CASSSRLAGRNIQYF. CDR3 coding DNA: TGTGCCAGCAGCTCAAGACTAGCGGGAAGGAACATTCAGTACTTC.

In regard to this clonotype: A much larger clone lies a single base off, so this may be a read error. V is TRBV12-3 or TRBV12-4 and J is TRBJ2-7, with D perhaps matching TRBD1 (6 bases). Trimming cost V 2 bases and J 5 bases, with 13 bases left between them. CDR3 length: 14 residues. The CDR3 nucleotides read TGTGCCAGCAGTTTACAAGGGGGAGACCACGAGCAGTACTTC. Amino acid sequence: CASSLQGGDHEQYF.

This chain connects TRBV20-1 to TRBJ2-3; TRBD2 might be the D (6 bases). This CDR3 region has 14 residues. V gave up 4 bases and J gave up 2 bases, with 13 bases separating them. Germline CDR1 is DFQATT and CDR2 is SNEGSKA (reference sequence). For the CDR3, the DNA is TGCAGTGCTACGTGGGAGGCTCACACAGATACGCAGTATTTT. Translated: CSATWEAHTDTQYF.

There are a few counts of this clonotype. CDR3 DNA: TGCGCCAGCAGTGACGGGGGAACGGGTTACACCGGGGAGCTGTTTTTT. Translating gives CASSDGGTGYTGELFF. This chain links TRBV10-2 with TRBJ2-2; a weak D match, TRBD2 (6 bases). V was clipped by 3 bases and J by 3 bases, with 14 bases between them. The V gene's germline CDR1 is WSHSY and CDR2 SAAADI. The CDR3 is 16 amino acids.

This clonotype has only a few counts. The chain links TRBV7-2 to TRBJ2-1, with 11 bases lining up with TRBD2. The CDR3 loop spans 14 amino acids. V trimming: 3 bases; J trimming: 8 bases; junction bases outside the gene matches: 3. The germline V gene has CDR1 SGHTA and CDR2 FQGNSA. CDR3 sequence (DNA): TGTGCCAGCAGCTTCTGGACTAGCGGGCATGAGCAGTTCTTC. Protein sequence: CASSFWTSGHEQFF. Using reference TRBV7-2 and TRBJ2-1 for the parts outside the CDR3, the full variable domain is GAGVSQSPSNKVTEKGKDVELRCDPISGHTALYWYRQSLGQGLEFLIYFQGNSAPDKSGLPSDRFSAERTGGSVSTLTIQRTQQEDSAVYLCASSFWTSGHEQFFGPGTRLTVL.

The chain has TRBV27 and TRBJ2-7; 8 bases are shared with TRBD2. From germline, CDR1 is MNHEY and CDR2 SMNVEV (reference sequence). The CDR3 runs to 15 residues. V shed 7 bases and J 4 bases; nucleotides not matched to a gene: 12. This CDR3 reads CASTSGGSGMYEQYF. CDR3 bases: TGTGCCAGCACCTCTGGGGGTAGCGGGATGTACGAGCAGTACTTC.

The V gene is TRBV24-1, the J gene TRBJ2-1; D call uncertain. The V end lost 5 bases, the J end lost 0 bases, and 10 bases lay between the germline ends. The CDR3 runs to 15 residues. Germline assignment: CDR1 KGHDR and CDR2 SFDVKD. CDR3 amino acids: CATSAKLSSYNEQFF. The CDR3 DNA follows: TGTGCCACCAGTGCAAAACTCAGCTCCTACAATGAGCAGTTCTTC.

V and J are TRBV5-1 and TRBJ2-4; 10 bases line up with TRBD2. Germline V gene sequence: CDR1 SGHRS, CDR2 YFSETQ. J was trimmed by 9 bases and V by 6 bases; bases with no gene match: 6. This CDR3 contains 13 residues. Written as DNA, the CDR3 is TGCGCCAGCATCGCTAGCGGGAGTGGCATTCAGTACTTC. It encodes CASIASGSGIQYF.

The chain recombines TRBV5-1 with TRBJ2-5; D ambiguous. Germline CDR1 reads SGHRS; CDR2 reads YFSETQ. With 2 bases removed from V and 4 bases from J, the gap between germline ends came to 9 bases. This CDR3 contains 13 residues. This CDR3 is CASSFAFRETQYF. CDR3 coding DNA: TGCGCCAGCAGCTTTGCCTTTCGAGAGACCCAGTACTTC.

This sequence joins TRBV29-1 and TRBJ1-4, with TRBD1 matching 8 bases. After removal of 6 bases from V and 7 bases from J, the junction contained 7 bases not matched to a gene. The CDR3 spans 13 residues. Germline CDR1 and CDR2: SQVTM and ANQGSEA. Written as DNA, the CDR3 is TGCAGCGTCAACAGGGGGGTCGGTGAAAAACTGTTTTTT. This translates into CSVNRGVGEKLFF.

The chain recombines TRBV10-3 with TRBJ2-7, with D perhaps TRBD1 (6 bases). Trimming took off 6 bases at V and 4 bases at J, with 10 bases between the two ends. Per germline, CDR1 ENHRY and CDR2 SYGVKD. The CDR3 spans 12 residues. The CDR3, as DNA: TGTGCCATCAGGAAGACAGGTTACGAGCAGTACTTC. Its translation is CAIRKTGYEQYF.

This clonotype has just a few counts. The genes are TRBV12-3 or TRBV12-4 and TRBJ2-1, with 12 bases that match TRBD2. The CDR3 spans 15 residues. Germline trimming cut 1 base from V and 8 bases from J; bases unmatched to any gene: 3. Here the CDR3 reads CASSLGGLAGHEQFF. The CDR3 bases are TGTGCCAGCAGTTTAGGGGGACTAGCGGGCCATGAGCAGTTCTTC.

CDR3 DNA: TGTGCCAGCAGTTTACGGGACAGGAGCTCCTACAATGAGCAGTTCTTC. Amino acids: CASSLRDRSSYNEQFF. V is TRBV27 and J is TRBJ2-1; 8 nucleotides align to TRBD1. This CDR3 comprises 16 residues. Unmatched junction bases numbered 3, after V lost 2 bases and J lost 0 bases. CDR1 MNHEY and CDR2 SMNVEV come from the germline V gene (reference sequence).

The V call is TRBV7-2, the J call TRBJ2-2; D might be TRBD2 (6 bases). CDR1 is SGHTA, CDR2 FQGNSA, per germline. V dropped 1 base and J dropped 9 bases, with 12 bases sitting between them. The CDR3 runs to 14 residues. The CDR3 DNA reads TGTGCCAGCAGCTTAGACAGGAGGGAGAGGGAGCTGTTTTTT. It yields the protein CASSLDRRERELFF. Full variable domain (rest looked up from reference TRBV7-2 and TRBJ2-2): GAGVSQSPSNKVTEKGKDVELRCDPISGHTALYWYRQSLGQGLEFLIYFQGNSAPDKSGLPSDRFSAERTGGSVSTLTIQRTQQEDSAVYLCASSLDRRERELFFGEGSRLTVL.

This clonotype showed up just a few times. The genes are TRBV5-1 and TRBJ2-3; D remains unclear. Trimming removed 0 bases at V and 2 bases at J, with 10 bases between. Germline V gene sequence: CDR1 SGHRS, CDR2 YFSETQ. This CDR3 has 15 amino acids. CDR3 DNA: TGCGCCAGCAGCTTGGTCCAGACAAACACAGATACGCAGTATTTT. Residues: CASSLVQTNTDTQYF.

This clonotype turned up a few times. The V call is TRBV20-1, the J call TRBJ2-5; D not resolved. The CDR3 totals 13 residues. V was cut by 3 bases and J by 5 bases, with 13 bases left in between. Germline V gene lookup returns CDR1 DFQATT and CDR2 SNEGSKA (reference sequence). CDR3 sequence reads: CSAREWRVETQYF. CDR3 bases: TGCAGTGCTAGGGAGTGGAGAGTGGAGACCCAGTACTTC.

The chain uses TRBV5-1 and TRBJ2-1; perhaps TRBD2 as D (6 bases). Trimming left V 2 bases short and J 8 bases short, with 14 bases between. Germline V lookup: CDR1 SGHRS, CDR2 YFSETQ. CDR3 length: 14 amino acids. In DNA form, the CDR3 reads TGCGCCAGCAGCTTCGATGGGGGGTTCTATGAGCAGTTCTTC. Its translation is CASSFDGGFYEQFF.

This chain links TRBV4-1 with TRBJ2-7, with 7 bases that match TRBD1. Trimming removed 4 bases from V and 2 bases from J; junction bases left unmatched: 20. The CDR3 has 19 residues. Germline V CDR1 and CDR2: MGHRA, YSYEKL. The CDR3 region is CASSRAGARGQAGPYEQYF. DNA of the CDR3: TGCGCCAGCAGCCGGGCAGGCGCGAGAGGACAGGCCGGACCCTACGAGCAGTACTTC.

This clonotype was detected only a few times. The V call is TRBV5-1, the J call TRBJ1-1; D possibly corresponds to TRBD1 (6 bases). This CDR3 has 16 residues. V was pared by 4 bases and J by 0 bases, with 16 bases between. CDR1 is SGHRS and CDR2 is YFSETQ in the germline V gene. CDR3: CASSPYTGPMNTEAFF. DNA of the CDR3: TGCGCCAGCAGCCCTTATACAGGGCCCATGAACACTGAAGCTTTCTTT.

This clonotype has only a few counts. The chain recombines TRBV5-1 with TRBJ2-4; 8 bases are a match to TRBD2. Per germline, CDR1 SGHRS and CDR2 YFSETQ. The CDR3 is 18 amino acids. J lost 2 bases, V lost 4 bases, and 14 bases had no gene match. The CDR3 sequence: CASSLGGVSGATKNIQYF. The CDR3 DNA follows: TGCGCCAGCAGCCTTGGGGGGGTTAGCGGGGCTACCAAAAACATTCAGTACTTC. Filled out from reference TRBV5-1 and TRBJ2-4, the complete variable domain reads KAGVTQTPRYLIKTRGQQVTLSCSPISGHRSVSWYQQTPGQGLQFLFEYFSETQRNKGNFPGRFSGRQFSNSRSEMNVSTLELGDSALYLCASSLGGVSGATKNIQYFGAGTRLSVL.

The chain uses TRBV4-1 and TRBJ1-6, with 7 bases that match TRBD1. Germline V gene lookup returns CDR1 MGHRA and CDR2 YSYEKL. This CDR3 region has 16 residues. V trimming: 3 bases; J trimming: 4 bases; junction bases outside the gene matches: 6. The CDR3 DNA is TGCGCCAGCAGCCAGTCCGGGACAGAGTATAATTCACCCCTCCACTTT. It codes for CASSQSGTEYNSPLHF.

In this sample, this clonotype turned up a few times. The J gene is TRBJ1-4, the V gene TRBV29-1; 7 positions agree with TRBD1. J gave up 0 bases and V 6 bases, and 4 bases lay outside the gene matches. Per germline, CDR1 SQVTM and CDR2 ANQGSEA. The CDR3 sequence is 14 residues long. The CDR3 bases are TGCAGCGTATCCGGACAGGCAACTAATGAAAAACTGTTTTTT. Its protein is CSVSGQATNEKLFF.

This chain connects TRBV7-2 to TRBJ2-3; 7 bases align to TRBD2. The CDR3 length is 16 residues. Germline CDR1 reads SGHTA; CDR2 reads FQGNSA. V trimming: 8 bases; J trimming: 0 bases; junction bases outside the gene matches: 11. Here the CDR3 DNA reads TGTGCCAGCGGGCGGGGGTCGGGACTGAGCACAGATACGCAGTATTTT. Translated, it gives CASGRGSGLSTDTQYF.

This clonotype showed up just a few times. J is TRBJ2-1 and V is TRBV5-4, with 9 bases identical to TRBD1. CDR1 is SGHNT, CDR2 YYREEE, per germline (reference sequence). The V and J ends lost 0 bases and 10 bases, in that order; junction bases with no gene match: 11. This CDR3 spans 16 amino acids. The CDR3: CASSLAGTGFVEEQFF. The DNA of the CDR3 is TGTGCCAGCAGCTTGGCCGGGACAGGGTTTGTTGAGGAGCAGTTCTTC. Variable domain in full (rest from reference TRBV5-4 and TRBJ2-1): ETGVTQSPTHLIKTRGQQVTLRCSSQSGHNTVSWYQQALGQGPQFIFQYYREEENGRGNFPPRFSGLQFPNYSSELNVNALELDDSALYLCASSLAGTGFVEEQFFGPGTRLTVL.